The 26 T cell receptor beta chains below were found in one sample sequenced in a study of shared clonotypes between healthy human individuals. Sequencing used immunoSEQ multiplex PCR; TCRdb keeps in-frame clones, though not all of them. The sample carries 2 million to 2.5 million clones, approximately 93% recorded once. The sequenced sample consisted of naive CD4+ T cells from PBMCs. As for subset: CD45RA+ positively selected. These receptors originate from a young man in good health. Some clones in this sample may be carry-over from other donors' samples.

The genes are TRBV6-4 and TRBJ1-4, with 9 nucleotides matching TRBD1. Germline assignment: CDR1 MRHNA and CDR2 SNTAGT. The length of the CDR3 is 19 residues. With V trimmed by 6 bases and J by 6 bases, 20 bases remained unmatched. This chain's CDR3 is CASSGGGQGIDWIDEKLFF. CDR3 sequence (DNA): TGTGCCAGCAGCGGGGGGGGACAGGGTATCGATTGGATAGATGAAAAACTGTTTTTT.

The V call is TRBV7-8, the J call TRBJ1-4; 8 nucleotides match TRBD1. CDR1 SGHVS and CDR2 FQNEAQ come from the germline V gene. The ends lost 5 bases at V and 7 bases at J; junction bases unmatched: 6. CDR3 size: 14 residues. In DNA, the CDR3 is TGTGCCAGCAGCCCAGGGGGCTGGGGTGAAAAACTGTTTTTT. Its translation is CASSPGGWGEKLFF. The full variable domain, in which reference TRBV7-8 and TRBJ1-4 provide the parts outside the CDR3, is GAGVSQSPRYKVAKRGQDVALRCDPISGHVSLFWYQQALGQGPEFLTYFQNEAQLDKSGLPSDRFFAERPEGSVSTLKIQRTQQEDSAVYLCASSPGGWGEKLFFGSGTQLSVL.

Concerning this clone itself: This may be a read error, as it is one base from a much larger clone. CDR3 region: CASSGQANTEAFF. DNA for the CDR3: TGTGCCAGCAGTGGACAGGCGAACACTGAAGCTTTCTTT. The chain couples TRBV5-4 to TRBJ1-1; 7 bases align to TRBD1. In germline, CDR1 is SGHNT, CDR2 YYREEE (reference sequence). The CDR3 contains 13 residues. J gave up 1 base and V 5 bases, and 2 bases lay outside the gene matches.

The chain employs TRBV15 and TRBJ2-3; no clear D. V was cut by 0 bases and J by 4 bases, with 8 bases left in between. The CDR3 loop spans 14 amino acids. From germline, CDR1 is LNHNV and CDR2 YYDKDF (reference sequence). CDR3 in DNA: TGTGCCACCAGCAGAGATCTGGTTCCAGATACGCAGTATTTT. This encodes CATSRDLVPDTQYF. Using reference TRBV15 and TRBJ2-3 for the parts outside the CDR3, the full variable domain is DAMVIQNPRYQVTQFGKPVTLSCSQTLNHNVMYWYQQKSSQAPKLLFHYYDKDFNNEADTPDNFQSRRPNTSFCFLDIRSPGLGDTAMYLCATSRDLVPDTQYFGPGTRLTVL.

The V call is TRBV30, the J call TRBJ1-1, with TRBD1 identical over 8 bases. Germline-derived CDR1 and CDR2 are GTSNPN and SVGIG (reference sequence). J gave up 7 bases and V 4 bases, and 5 bases lay outside the gene matches. The CDR3 loop spans 12 amino acids. The chain's CDR3 is CAWTPDRGEAFF. The CDR3 DNA reads as TGTGCCTGGACCCCAGACAGGGGTGAAGCTTTCTTT.

J is TRBJ2-7 and V is TRBV27; 12 positions match TRBD2. With V trimmed by 2 bases and J by 1 base, 3 bases remained unmatched. Germline V CDR1 and CDR2: MNHEY, SMNVEV (reference sequence). The CDR3 is made up of 16 amino acids. In nucleotides, the CDR3 is TGTGCCAGCAGTTTACTAACTAGCGGGAGGTCCTACGAGCAGTACTTC. This sequence encodes CASSLLTSGRSYEQYF.

About this clone: No conserved phenylalanine or tryptophan is present at the end of the CDR3, so a read error is the likely explanation. No DNA is shown, since the ends of the CDR3 on it are uncertain; the CDR3 is the one TCRdb lists. The chain recombines TRBV7-9 with TRBJ1-2. Per the germline V gene, CDR1 is SEHNR and CDR2 is FQNEAQ (reference sequence). The CDR3 adds up to 11 amino acids, both ends counted. This CDR3 is CASSFEKDKGS.

The chain has TRBV10-3 and TRBJ2-7, with TRBD2 matching over 10 bases. Per the germline V gene, CDR1 is ENHRY and CDR2 is SYGVKD. Trimming took 7 bases from V and 2 from J; bases not matched to a gene: 5. The CDR3 has 14 residues. This chain's CDR3 is CAIKPSGRAYEQYF. The CDR3 nucleotides read TGTGCCATCAAGCCTAGCGGGAGAGCCTACGAGCAGTACTTC.

V usage is TRBV4-3 and J usage is TRBJ2-2; 10 bases line up with TRBD1. V lost 2 bases, J lost 5 bases, and 8 bases stayed unmatched. The CDR3 is made up of 17 amino acids. Germline CDR1 and CDR2: LGHNA and YSLEER. Here the CDR3 DNA reads TGCGCCAGCAGCCAATTGCGACAGGGGGCTCGTACCGGGGAGCTGTTTTTT. Translation gives CASSQLRQGARTGELFF.

The chain carries TRBV6-5 and TRBJ2-7; TRBD2 aligns across 12 bases. Per germline, CDR1 MNHEY and CDR2 SVGAGI. The CDR3 covers 16 residues. After removal of 2 bases from V and 4 bases from J, the junction contained 6 bases not matched to a gene. The DNA for the CDR3 is TGTGCCAGCAGTTACCGTGGGACTAGCGGGTCATACGAGCAGTACTTC. Its translation is CASSYRGTSGSYEQYF.

The DNA for the CDR3 is TGTGCCAGCAGAAGATTCCGGGACAAGAACACCGGGGAGCTGTTTTTT. It translates to CASRRFRDKNTGELFF. The chain uses TRBV2 and TRBJ2-2; tentatively, D is TRBD1 (6 bases). The CDR3 totals 16 residues. Germline CDR1 SNHLY, CDR2 FYNNEI. Trimming stripped 6 bases from V and 1 base from J, with 15 bases between.

Remarks on this clone: Additional DNA sequences in this sample encode the identical CDR3. The rearrangement links TRBV2 to TRBJ2-3; unclear D gene. CDR1 SNHLY and CDR2 FYNNEI come from the germline V gene. Deletions cut 3 bases from V and 2 bases from J, with 3 bases between. This CDR3 has 12 residues. For the CDR3, the DNA is TGTGCCAGCAGTGAGCACACAGATACGCAGTATTTT. It is translated as CASSEHTDTQYF.

This sequence joins TRBV6-1 and TRBJ1-1, with 8 bases lining up with TRBD1. V trimming: 4 bases; J trimming: 5 bases; junction bases outside the gene matches: 6. The germline gives CDR1 MNHNS, CDR2 SASEGT. The CDR3 is 14 amino acids. The CDR3 DNA reads as TGTGCCAGCAGTGGGACAGGGCGTAGGACTGAAGCTTTCTTT. Its protein product is CASSGTGRRTEAFF.

The gene calls are TRBV6-5 and TRBJ2-2; D gene unclear. The CDR3 loop spans 14 amino acids. Germline values: CDR1 MNHEY, CDR2 SVGAGI. V was cut by 6 bases and J by 3 bases, with 11 bases left in between. The CDR3 sequence is CASRSTRDTGELFF. The CDR3 DNA reads TGTGCCAGCAGGAGCACTCGCGACACCGGGGAGCTGTTTTTT.

The chain combines TRBV6-4 with TRBJ2-3; a possible D gene is TRBD1 (7 bases). V was cut by 6 bases and J by 0 bases, with 13 bases left in between. The CDR3 spans 15 residues. Per the germline V gene, CDR1 is MRHNA and CDR2 is SNTAGT. This chain's CDR3 is CASRRRGRSTDTQYF. CDR3 DNA sequence: TGTGCCAGCAGGAGGAGGGGGCGAAGCACAGATACGCAGTATTTT.

This rearrangement joins TRBV7-2 to TRBJ1-5, with D unresolved. Trimming stripped 4 bases from V and 0 bases from J, with 10 bases between. The CDR3 consists of 15 residues. Germline V gene sequence: CDR1 SGHTA, CDR2 FQGNSA. The CDR3 here is CASSSHINSNQPQHF. CDR3 nucleotide sequence: TGTGCCAGCAGCTCCCACATAAATAGCAATCAGCCCCAGCATTTT.

This sequence joins TRBV2 and TRBJ2-7; 11 positions agree with TRBD2. The CDR3 is 14 amino acids. Trimming at V came to 3 bases and at J to 7 bases, leaving 5 bases not matched to a gene. Germline V CDR1 and CDR2: SNHLY, FYNNEI. The CDR3 coding sequence is TGTGCCAGCAGTGATAGCGGGAGGGCCGGGGAGCAGTACTTC. Its translation is CASSDSGRAGEQYF. Full variable domain (missing parts from reference TRBV2 and TRBJ2-7): EPEVTQTPSHQVTQMGQEVILRCVPISNHLYFYWYRQILGQKVEFLVSFYNNEISEKSEIFDDQFSVERPDGSNFTLKIRSTKLEDSAMYFCASSDSGRAGEQYFGPGTRLTVT.

The gene calls are TRBV18 and TRBJ2-7, with 9 bases that match TRBD2. Germline-derived CDR1 and CDR2 are KGHSH and LQKENI. This CDR3 comprises 13 residues. Losses at the gene ends were 3 bases for V and 6 bases for J; bases not matched to a gene: 3. The CDR3 loop reads CASSPLAGLEQYF. The CDR3 DNA follows: TGTGCCAGCTCACCCCTAGCGGGACTCGAGCAGTACTTC.

V and J are TRBV5-1 and TRBJ2-5; 8 nucleotides match TRBD1. Losses at the gene ends were 2 bases for V and 4 bases for J; bases not matched to a gene: 7. The length of the CDR3 is 15 residues. In germline, CDR1 is SGHRS, CDR2 YFSETQ. The CDR3 reads CASSLDRGPAETQYF. CDR3 nucleotide sequence: TGCGCCAGCAGCTTAGACAGGGGACCCGCAGAGACCCAGTACTTC.

This chain uses TRBV9 with TRBJ1-5, with 9 nucleotides matching TRBD1. Germline CDR1 SGDLS, CDR2 YYNGEE. V lost 3 bases to trimming and J lost 6 bases; unmatched junction nucleotides: 7. The CDR3 sequence is 15 residues long. In DNA, the CDR3 is TGTGCCAGCAGCGGGACAGGGGACTGGTTTCAGCCCCAGCATTTT. Its translation is CASSGTGDWFQPQHF.

This clone was recorded a few times. The same CDR3 arises from other DNA sequences in this sample as well. The chain links TRBV9 to TRBJ2-5, with 9 bases matching TRBD2. Per germline, CDR1 SGDLS and CDR2 YYNGEE. J was trimmed by 2 bases and V by 1 base; bases with no gene match: 3. The CDR3 sequence is 15 residues long. The CDR3 loop reads CASSVLAGLQETQYF. CDR3 nucleotides: TGTGCCAGCAGCGTACTAGCGGGACTTCAAGAGACCCAGTACTTC.

The chain uses TRBV9 and TRBJ2-6; TRBD2 aligns across 7 bases. Germline V gives CDR1 SGDLS, CDR2 YYNGEE. CDR3 size: 18 residues. The J segment lost 0 bases and the V segment lost 6 bases, leaving 12 bases of the junction unmatched. CDR3 in amino acids: CASTLRPAGSSGANVLTF. The CDR3 DNA is TGTGCCAGCACCCTCCGGCCAGCGGGGAGCTCTGGGGCCAACGTCCTGACTTTC. Together with reference TRBV9 and TRBJ2-6, the CDR3 gives the full variable domain: DSGVTQTPKHLITATGQRVTLRCSPRSGDLSVYWYQQSLDQGLQFLIQYYNGEERAKGNILERFSAQQFPDLHSELNLSSLELGDSALYFCASTLRPAGSSGANVLTFGAGSRLTVL.

The V call is TRBV29-1, the J call TRBJ1-2; D is uncertain. Germline V gene sequence: CDR1 SQVTM, CDR2 ANQGSEA. Trimming removed 5 bases at V and 0 bases at J, with 13 bases between. The CDR3 extends over 14 amino acids. The CDR3 reads CSVSMDKANYGYTF. The CDR3 nucleotides are TGCAGCGTTTCAATGGATAAGGCTAACTATGGCTACACCTTC. Filled out from reference TRBV29-1 and TRBJ1-2, the complete variable domain reads SAVISQKPSRDICQRGTSLTIQCQVDSQVTMMFWYRQQPGQSLTLIATANQGSEATYESGFVIDKFPISRPNLTFSTLTVSNMSPEDSSIYLCSVSMDKANYGYTFGSGTRLTVV.

This chain links TRBV30 with TRBJ2-3, with D perhaps TRBD2 (6 bases). Germline V lookup: CDR1 GTSNPN, CDR2 SVGIG (reference sequence). There are 13 residues in the CDR3. V was trimmed by 2 bases and J by 11 bases, leaving 17 bases between them. The CDR3 bases are TGTGCCTGGAGTCCTCCGGGAGCCGAGATGCAGTATTTT. This gives the protein CAWSPPGAEMQYF.

V gene TRBV27 combines with J gene TRBJ2-1, with 13 bases identical to TRBD2. Germline V gene data show CDR1 as MNHEY and CDR2 as SMNVEV (reference sequence). V shed 5 bases, J shed 5 bases, and the junction held 9 bases outside the gene matches. This CDR3 contains 17 residues. The CDR3 DNA follows: TGTGCCAGCAGTCAACCCCCCGGGACTAGCGGGAACAATGAGCAGTTCTTC. This encodes CASSQPPGTSGNNEQFF.

The chain is built from TRBV25-1 and TRBJ1-2; D is unclear. V lost 2 bases, J lost 8 bases, and 18 bases lay in between. The CDR3 runs 15 residues. CDR1 and CDR2 (germline): MGHDK, SYGVNS. The CDR3 bases are TGTGCCAGCAGTGAACAGCCAGGCCGGACGGAGGGCTACACCTTC. Protein product: CASSEQPGRTEGYTF.